One sample yielded the 9 T cell receptor beta chains listed below, sequenced in a study of blood T cell repertoires in COVID-19. Method: immunoSEQ multiplex PCR; TCRdb's copy keeps in-frame clones and lacks some. The sample lists 80,000 to 95,000 clones, about 89% occurring once. The sequenced material came from peripheral blood. The receptors here all came from a human donor in a cohort sampled during active COVID-19.

Only a few counts were recorded for this clone. The genes are TRBV30 and TRBJ1-5; no firm D call. Germline V gives CDR1 GTSNPN, CDR2 SVGIG (reference sequence). The CDR3 has 13 amino acids. V lost 0 bases and J 6 bases, leaving 9 bases between the germline ends. CDR3 sequence: CAWSVGYGQPQHF. The DNA of the CDR3 is TGTGCCTGGAGTGTCGGGTATGGTCAGCCCCAGCATTTT.

The genes are TRBV5-1 and TRBJ1-5, with a tentative D call TRBD1 (5 bases). Germline CDR1 and CDR2: SGHRS and YFSETQ. V was cut by 6 bases and J by 6 bases, with 19 bases left in between. The CDR3 is 15 amino acids. CDR3 coding DNA: TGCGCCAGCAAGATGGACGGGGGTGAGGCTCAGCCCCAGCATTTT. This encodes CASKMDGGEAQPQHF.

This clone appeared once. The genes are TRBV14 and TRBJ1-3; D uncertain. The CDR3 spans 14 residues. Germline CDR1 and CDR2: SGHDN and FVKESK. The V gene lost 4 bases and the J gene lost 4 bases, with 11 bases spanning the gap. In DNA form, the CDR3 reads TGTGCCAGCAGCCCAGACGCTAGAGGAAACACCATATATTTT. It is translated as CASSPDARGNTIYF.

The V and J genes are TRBV11-1 and TRBJ1-4; TRBD1 aligns across 9 bases. Germline V lookup: CDR1 SGHAT, CDR2 FQDESV (reference sequence). Germline trimming cut 4 bases from V and 6 bases from J; bases unmatched to any gene: 6. The CDR3 length is 15 residues. In nucleotides, the CDR3 is TGTGCCAGCAGCTCGGACAGGGGTCGTTATGAAAAACTGTTTTTT. It translates to CASSSDRGRYEKLFF.

This chain links TRBV10-1 with TRBJ2-3, with a weak D call TRBD2 (5 bases). The ends were cut back, 3 bases at V and 5 bases at J, with 12 bases in the middle. The CDR3 sequence is 14 residues long. The germline gives CDR1 WNHNN, CDR2 SYGVQD (reference sequence). CDR3 protein: CASSDQEVRDTQYF. The CDR3 DNA follows: TGCGCCAGCAGTGATCAGGAGGTGCGAGATACGCAGTATTTT.

The J gene is TRBJ1-5, the V gene TRBV7-9; D is ambiguous. Germline CDR1 SEHNR, CDR2 FQNEAQ (reference sequence). The CDR3 loop spans 15 amino acids. Trimming left V 5 bases short and J 4 bases short, with 15 bases between. Here the CDR3 reads CASSPDSTGNQPQHF. The CDR3 coding sequence is TGTGCCAGCAGCCCAGACTCGACGGGGAATCAGCCCCAGCATTTT.

This chain links TRBV19 with TRBJ1-5, with TRBD1 matching over 7 bases. V was pared by 5 bases and J by 5 bases, with 15 bases of the junction left unmatched. CDR1 and CDR2 from the germline V gene are LNHDA and SQIVND (reference sequence). The CDR3 is made up of 17 amino acids. This chain's CDR3 is CASSRAHSGQDDQPQHF. Here the CDR3 DNA reads TGTGCCAGTAGTCGGGCTCACTCAGGACAGGATGATCAGCCCCAGCATTTT. Looking up the rest from reference TRBV19 and TRBJ1-5 gives the full variable domain: DGGITQSPKYLFRKEGQNVTLSCEQNLNHDAMYWYRQDPGQGLRLIYYSQIVNDFQKGDIAEGYSVSREKKESFPLTVTSAQKNPTAFYLCASSRAHSGQDDQPQHFGDGTRLSIL.

J is TRBJ1-6 and V is TRBV6-5, with a weak D call TRBD1 (6 bases). Trimming pared 6 bases from V and 2 bases from J, leaving 11 bases between. The CDR3 has 15 residues. Germline assignment: CDR1 MNHEY and CDR2 SVGAGI. The CDR3 DNA sequence: TGTGCCAGCAGACGACAGGAGACCTATAATTCACCCCTCCACTTT. This codes for CASRRQETYNSPLHF.

Regarding this clone: Other DNA sequences from this sample encode an identical CDR3 as well. This chain links TRBV7-2 with TRBJ1-5, with D perhaps matching TRBD1 (6 bases). The CDR3 sequence is 13 residues long. In germline, CDR1 is SGHTA, CDR2 FQGNSA. The V gene lost 4 bases and the J gene lost 2 bases, with 6 bases spanning the gap. In nucleotides, the CDR3 is TGTGCCAGCAGCTACAGGGGCAATCAGCCCCAGCATTTT. It specifies CASSYRGNQPQHF.